A single sample gave rise to the 19 T cell receptor beta chains below, sequenced in a study of blood T cell repertoires in COVID-19. Sequencing used immunoSEQ multiplex PCR; TCRdb keeps in-frame clones, though not all of them. The sample includes about 140,000 clones, more than 65% of them seen just once. The sequencing input was peripheral blood. Receptors were obtained from a man at least 80 years old with acute or convalescent COVID-19.

V usage is TRBV6-5 and J usage is TRBJ2-5, with 7 bases aligning to TRBD1. The CDR3 totals 13 residues. Germline CDR1 is MNHEY and CDR2 is SVGAGI. V was pared by 4 bases and J by 4 bases, with 3 bases of the junction left unmatched. The CDR3, as DNA: TGTGCCAGCAGTTTGCACAGGGGAGAGACCCAGTACTTC. This gives the protein CASSLHRGETQYF.

This sequence joins TRBV27 and TRBJ2-6; D remains unclear. V lost 4 bases and J lost 0, with 10 bases in between. CDR1 is MNHEY and CDR2 is SMNVEV in the germline V gene (reference sequence). There are 16 residues in the CDR3. The CDR3 protein is CASSSLSGSGANVLTF. Written as DNA, the CDR3 is TGTGCCAGCAGTTCCCTATCGGGCTCTGGGGCCAACGTCCTGACTTTC.

The J gene is TRBJ1-4, the V gene TRBV5-1; the match to TRBD1 covers 8 bases. With V trimmed by 0 bases and J by 5 bases, 3 bases remained unmatched. There are 15 residues in the CDR3. In germline, CDR1 is SGHRS, CDR2 YFSETQ. CDR3 region: CASSLAGTGNEKLFF. The DNA for the CDR3 is TGCGCCAGCAGCTTGGCCGGGACAGGAAATGAAAAACTGTTTTTT. The full variable domain, rest sourced from reference TRBV5-1 and TRBJ1-4, is KAGVTQTPRYLIKTRGQQVTLSCSPISGHRSVSWYQQTPGQGLQFLFEYFSETQRNKGNFPGRFSGRQFSNSRSEMNVSTLELGDSALYLCASSLAGTGNEKLFFGSGTQLSVL.

This chain joins TRBV14 and TRBJ2-1; no clear D. CDR3 length: 14 amino acids. V lost 1 base and J lost 2, with 6 bases in between. Germline loops: CDR1 SGHDN, CDR2 FVKESK. The CDR3 DNA reads TGTGCCAGCAGCCAAGCTTCGGCCTACAATGAGCAGTTCTTC. Residues: CASSQASAYNEQFF.

The V gene is TRBV5-1, the J gene TRBJ1-1; a possible D gene is TRBD1 (6 bases). The CDR3 contains 14 residues. Between the trimmed V and J ends, which lost 3 bases and 1 base, there was a span of 10 bases. Germline V gene lookup returns CDR1 SGHRS and CDR2 YFSETQ. Here the CDR3 DNA reads TGCGCCAGCAGCTCCCCACAGGGGAACACTGAAGCTTTCTTT. This sequence encodes CASSSPQGNTEAFF.

V gene TRBV29-1 combines with J gene TRBJ2-1, with TRBD1 as a possible D gene (8 bases). Germline V CDR1 and CDR2: SQVTM, ANQGSEA. This CDR3 is built from 13 residues. The germline V and J ends were trimmed by 8 bases and 4 bases, with 15 bases remaining between them. The CDR3: CSTSGTGYNEQFF. The CDR3 nucleotides are TGCAGCACGAGCGGGACAGGATACAATGAGCAGTTCTTC.

This clone has just a few counts. V and J are TRBV2 and TRBJ2-5, with a tentative D call TRBD1 (6 bases). The CDR3 is made up of 15 amino acids. Trimming left V 10 bases short and J 4 bases short, with 22 bases between. Germline V lookup: CDR1 SNHLY, CDR2 FYNNEI. CDR3 region: CATSGRGQRLETQYF. CDR3 in DNA: TGTGCCACCAGCGGTAGGGGACAACGTCTAGAGACCCAGTACTTC.

This clone has a single count. The gene calls are TRBV6-4 and TRBJ2-3, with 9 nucleotides matching TRBD1. CDR3 size: 14 residues. The ends lost 4 bases at V and 7 bases at J; junction bases unmatched: 6. Germline V CDR1 and CDR2: MRHNA, SNTAGT. For the CDR3, the DNA is TGTGCCAGCAGTGTCGGGACAGGGAAAAATACGCAGTATTTT. Encoded protein: CASSVGTGKNTQYF.

The genes are TRBV7-8 and TRBJ1-4, with 9 bases lining up with TRBD1. The CDR3 extends over 15 amino acids. Germline V gene data show CDR1 as SGHVS and CDR2 as FQNEAQ. The V segment lost 5 bases and the J segment 6 bases; nucleotides outside the gene matches: 7. The CDR3 here is CASSPPDRGDEKLFF. In DNA, the CDR3 is TGTGCCAGCAGCCCTCCGGACAGGGGTGATGAAAAACTGTTTTTT.

The chain recombines TRBV7-3 with TRBJ2-2; TRBD2 aligns across 8 bases. Germline V gives CDR1 SGHTA, CDR2 FQGTGA. Trimming removed 4 bases from V and 4 bases from J; junction bases left unmatched: 8. CDR3 length: 16 amino acids. CDR3 nucleotides: TGTGCCAGCAGCTCCCGGGGGGGCCGGGTCACCGGGGAGCTGTTTTTT. Translating it yields CASSSRGGRVTGELFF.

Only one count was recorded for this clone. The V gene is TRBV5-1, the J gene TRBJ1-4; 8 positions agree with TRBD1. The CDR3 sequence is 14 residues long. Trimming cost V 2 bases and J 6 bases; bases outside gene matches: 3. Per germline, CDR1 SGHRS and CDR2 YFSETQ. The CDR3 sequence is CASSFGQGYEKLFF. For the CDR3, the DNA is TGCGCCAGCAGCTTTGGACAGGGATATGAAAAACTGTTTTTT. Filled out from reference TRBV5-1 and TRBJ1-4, the complete variable domain reads KAGVTQTPRYLIKTRGQQVTLSCSPISGHRSVSWYQQTPGQGLQFLFEYFSETQRNKGNFPGRFSGRQFSNSRSEMNVSTLELGDSALYLCASSFGQGYEKLFFGSGTQLSVL.

V and J are TRBV30 and TRBJ1-2; 9 positions match TRBD1. The junction had 16 bases not matched to a gene; V was cut back by 3 bases and J by 8 bases. The CDR3 spans 16 residues. CDR1 is GTSNPN, CDR2 SVGIG, per germline (reference sequence). The CDR3, as DNA: TGTGCCTGGAGCCTAACCCCTACGGGACAGGGCAGCGGCTACACCTTC. Amino acids: CAWSLTPTGQGSGYTF.

The chain links TRBV5-1 to TRBJ1-2; the D gene is possibly TRBD1 (6 bases). Germline CDR1 is SGHRS and CDR2 is YFSETQ. V gave up 4 bases and J gave up 8 bases, with 18 bases separating them. This CDR3 region has 14 residues. CDR3 DNA sequence: TGCGCCAGCAGCCCGGGGCAGGGGAAAGGAGGCTACACCTTC. It is translated as CASSPGQGKGGYTF.

The chain links TRBV28 to TRBJ1-5; 8 nucleotides line up with TRBD1. Germline CDR1 and CDR2: MDHEN and SYDVKM. Germline trimming cut 3 bases from V and 4 bases from J; bases unmatched to any gene: 17. This CDR3 is built from 19 residues. CDR3 residues: CASSFLVVTTGVGNQPQHF. In DNA form, the CDR3 reads TGTGCCAGCAGTTTCCTTGTAGTTACGACAGGGGTAGGTAATCAGCCCCAGCATTTT. Full variable domain (remainder filled in from reference TRBV28 and TRBJ1-5): DVKVTQSSRYLVKRTGEKVFLECVQDMDHENMFWYRQDPGLGLRLIYFSYDVKMKEKGDIPEGYSVSREKKERFSLILESASTNQTSMYLCASSFLVVTTGVGNQPQHFGDGTRLSIL.

The chain uses TRBV7-3 and TRBJ2-3; D is undetermined. CDR3 length equals 13 residues. Trimming left V 5 bases short and J 2 bases short, with 8 bases between. CDR1 is SGHTA and CDR2 is FQGTGA in the germline V gene. CDR3 residues: CASSLQPTDTQYF. The DNA of the CDR3 is TGTGCCAGCAGCCTACAGCCCACAGATACGCAGTATTTT.

V and J are TRBV5-1 and TRBJ1-5; the D is unclear. V shed 1 base and J shed 3 bases, with 5 bases lying between them. CDR1 and CDR2 (germline): SGHRS, YFSETQ. The CDR3 covers 13 residues. CDR3 DNA sequence: TGCGCCAGCAGCTTGACAGTCAATCAGCCCCAGCATTTT. This gives the protein CASSLTVNQPQHF.

The chain uses TRBV30 and TRBJ1-5, with 7 positions matching TRBD1. The CDR3 length is 14 residues. The ends lost 8 bases at V and 8 bases at J; junction bases unmatched: 15. The germline gives CDR1 GTSNPN, CDR2 SVGIG (reference sequence). CDR3 bases: TGTGCCAAACAGCGACAGGGTGAGGGTGAGCCCCAGCATTTT. Residues: CAKQRQGEGEPQHF.

The gene calls are TRBV27 and TRBJ2-2; D is uncertain. Germline V gene data show CDR1 as MNHEY and CDR2 as SMNVEV (reference sequence). This CDR3 spans 11 amino acids. Trimming shortened V by 6 bases and J by 5 bases, and 4 bases separated the two germline ends. The CDR3 DNA reads TGTGCCAGCAGCCAAACCGGGGAGCTGTTTTTT. Protein: CASSQTGELFF.

This rearrangement joins TRBV19 to TRBJ2-2, with 7 bases that match TRBD2. The CDR3 contains 15 residues. J gave up 2 bases and V 5 bases, and 5 bases lay outside the gene matches. From germline, CDR1 is LNHDA and CDR2 SQIVND (reference sequence). As DNA, the CDR3 is TGTGCCAGTAGTTTCAGCGGGGCTAACACCGGGGAGCTGTTTTTT. Translation gives CASSFSGANTGELFF.